This TCR beta chain was profiled in a study of blood T cell repertoires in COVID-19. Germline assignment: CDR1 KGHSH and CDR2 LQKENI. V dropped 2 bases and J dropped 5 bases, with 12 bases sitting between them. This CDR3 has 14 residues. Some clones are missing from TCRdb's copy, which holds only in-frame ones; the method was immunoSEQ multiplex PCR. The sample records fewer than 50,000 clones, just over 90% being singletons. Source material: peripheral blood. This clonotype was sampled from a man aged 45 to 65 with COVID-19, enrolled during active disease. The chain joins TRBV18 to TRBJ1-2; D is uncertain. CDR3 sequence: CASSPTTVSYGYTF. In DNA form, the CDR3 reads TGTGCCAGCTCACCAACCACGGTATCGTATGGCTACACCTTC. The complete variable domain, with remaining parts taken from reference TRBV18 and TRBJ1-2, reads NAGVMQNPRHLVRRRGQEARLRCSPMKGHSHVYWYRQLPEEGLKFMVYLQKENIIDESGMPKERFSAEFPKEGPSILRIQQVVRGDSAAYFCASSPTTVSYGYTFGSGTRLTVV.